This record looks at one T cell receptor (beta chain) sequence and its context. The antigen is not known. The sample comes from a study of CD8+ T cells in alopecia areata. Sequencing templates came from extracted RNA that was reverse transcribed into cDNA. Generated by immunoSEQ multiplex PCR, the TCRdb table keeps only in-frame clones and is missing some. This table has more than 200,000 clones, 67% appearing once. Points from the study as a whole: Normal skin contains resident alphabeta T cells, and these are also sequenced in scalp samples.

Alopecia areata patients had lesional scalp punch biopsies and peripheral blood taken from them. Trimming took off 6 bases at V and 3 bases at J, with 15 bases between the two ends. This CDR3 is built from 15 residues. CDR1 is MNHEY and CDR2 is SVGAGI in the germline V gene. This clonotype originated in a human donor with alopecia areata. The chain couples TRBV6-5 to TRBJ2-1; maybe TRBD2 (5 bases). The material was CD4+ T cells sorted from blood, obtained at week 0. CDR3 sequence: CASRKQRPVYNEQFF. In DNA form, the CDR3 reads TGTGCCAGCAGGAAACAGCGGCCGGTCTACAATGAGCAGTTCTTC.